The text below deals with one TCR beta chain. The antigen remains unidentified. Trimming at V came to 7 bases and at J to 7 bases, leaving 9 bases not matched to a gene. The CDR3 loop spans 14 amino acids. Germline V gene lookup returns CDR1 MNHNY and CDR2 SVGAGI (reference sequence). Produced via immunoSEQ multiplex PCR; TCRdb's table is partial and in-frame only. The table shows 80,000 to 130,000 clones, with 80% to 90% occurring only once. These data belong to a study of T cell responses to AZD1222 COVID-19 vaccine. Study-level background: Second-dose recipients at about 4 or about 12 weeks were treated as one pooled group.

Study-level points and caveats: Just a handful of AZD1222 recipients were seropositive at baseline.

The sequencing used peripheral blood, collected on day 0 of AZD1222 vaccination. The sequence came from an adult in good health. The J gene is TRBJ1-5, the V gene TRBV6-6, with 8 bases that match TRBD1. CDR3 DNA: TGTGCCAGCAACCCCGACAGGGGTAACCAGCCCCAGCATTTT. Amino acid sequence: CASNPDRGNQPQHF.